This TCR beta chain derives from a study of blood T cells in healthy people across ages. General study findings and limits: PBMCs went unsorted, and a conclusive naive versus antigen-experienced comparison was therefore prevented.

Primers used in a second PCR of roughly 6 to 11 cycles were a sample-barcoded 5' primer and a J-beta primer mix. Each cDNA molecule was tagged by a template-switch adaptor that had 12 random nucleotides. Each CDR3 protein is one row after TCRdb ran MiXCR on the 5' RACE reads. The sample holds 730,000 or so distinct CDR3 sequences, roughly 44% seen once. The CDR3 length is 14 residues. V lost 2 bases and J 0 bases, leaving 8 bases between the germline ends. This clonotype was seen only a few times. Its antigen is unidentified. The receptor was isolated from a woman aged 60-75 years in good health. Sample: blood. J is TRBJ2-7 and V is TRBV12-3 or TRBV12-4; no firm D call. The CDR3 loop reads CASSLLDGSYEQYF. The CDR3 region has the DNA TGTGCCAGCAGTTTACTGGACGGCTCCTACGAGCAGTACTTC.